The 22 T cell receptor beta chains given below trace back to one sample, sequenced in a study of blood T cell repertoires in COVID-19. Libraries were prepared by immunoSEQ multiplex PCR; TCRdb keeps only in-frame clonotypes and omits some of them. The sample shows 200,000 or so clones, less than 90% of them seen only once. Sequenced material: peripheral blood. Receptors originate from a woman aged 55-70 years who had recovered from COVID-19.

This clone has just one count. V is TRBV7-8 and J is TRBJ1-2; 7 bases match TRBD1. This CDR3 comprises 14 residues. V lost 0 bases to trimming and J lost 8 bases; unmatched junction nucleotides: 6. Germline loops: CDR1 SGHVS, CDR2 FQNEAQ. In DNA form, the CDR3 reads TGTGCCAGCAGCTTAGCTAGACAGGGAGGAGGCTACACCTTC. Its translation: CASSLARQGGGYTF.

The chain links TRBV19 to TRBJ1-1; D ambiguous. The CDR3 covers 11 residues. CDR1 LNHDA and CDR2 SQIVND come from the germline V gene (reference sequence). V was shortened by 3 bases and J by 7 bases, with 6 bases between the two germline ends. The CDR3 reads CASSIPSEAFF. The DNA of the CDR3 is TGTGCCAGTAGTATCCCCAGTGAAGCTTTCTTT.

The rearrangement links TRBV7-9 to TRBJ1-2, with a tentative D call TRBD1 (5 bases). Germline V gene sequence: CDR1 SEHNR, CDR2 FQNEAQ (reference sequence). CDR3 length equals 17 residues. The V gene lost 3 bases and the J gene lost 9 bases, with 26 bases spanning the gap. The DNA of the CDR3 is TGTGCCAGCAGCTTCAGAAAACCAGGCGGGACGAGGGTTAGCTACACCTTC. It is translated as CASSFRKPGGTRVSYTF.

This clone was seen only once. The V and J genes are TRBV10-3 and TRBJ1-2; D is perhaps TRBD1 (6 bases). Germline CDR1 and CDR2: ENHRY and SYGVKD. V was shortened by 11 bases and J by 2 bases, with 15 bases between the two germline ends. The CDR3 consists of 13 residues. The CDR3 DNA follows: TGTGCCGTGAGCTCGGGACAAAACTATGGCTACACCTTC. This gives the protein CAVSSGQNYGYTF.

This clone showed up just a few times. The V gene is TRBV7-8, the J gene TRBJ2-6; weak D call: TRBD1 (6 bases). Trimming pared 1 base from V and 0 bases from J, leaving 16 bases between. The germline V gene has CDR1 SGHVS and CDR2 FQNEAQ. The CDR3 length is 19 residues. CDR3 sequence reads: CASSLVSGAIFSGANVLTF. CDR3 coding DNA: TGTGCCAGCAGCTTAGTGTCAGGGGCTATATTCTCTGGGGCCAACGTCCTGACTTTC.

The V call is TRBV7-8, the J call TRBJ2-5; 7 nucleotides align to TRBD2. With 2 bases clipped from V and 5 bases from J, the junction kept 5 bases outside the gene matches. Germline CDR1 is SGHVS and CDR2 is FQNEAQ. CDR3 length: 14 amino acids. The DNA of the CDR3 is TGTGCCAGCAGCTTATTGGGGGGAGGGGAGACCCAGTACTTC. It specifies CASSLLGGGETQYF. Using reference TRBV7-8 and TRBJ2-5 for the parts outside the CDR3, the full variable domain is GAGVSQSPRYKVAKRGQDVALRCDPISGHVSLFWYQQALGQGPEFLTYFQNEAQLDKSGLPSDRFFAERPEGSVSTLKIQRTQQEDSAVYLCASSLLGGGETQYFGPGTRLLVL.

This chain uses TRBV18 with TRBJ1-4, with D perhaps matching TRBD1 (5 bases). The V end was cut by 3 bases, the J end by 0 bases, with 11 bases between. Germline V gene sequence: CDR1 KGHSH, CDR2 LQKENI. This CDR3 is built from 16 residues. The CDR3 here is CASSPTTGTTNEKLFF. DNA for the CDR3: TGTGCCAGCTCACCGACCACAGGAACAACTAATGAAAAACTGTTTTTT.

This clone came up a few times. The gene calls are TRBV2 and TRBJ1-5, with unresolved D. Germline V gene data show CDR1 as SNHLY and CDR2 as FYNNEI. The CDR3 is 16 residues long. Trimming took off 4 bases at V and 1 base at J, with 14 bases between the two ends. CDR3 loop: CASSVRGSLSNQPQHF. The CDR3 coding sequence is TGTGCCAGCAGTGTTCGAGGGTCCTTGAGCAATCAGCCCCAGCATTTT. The full variable domain, completed using reference TRBV2 and TRBJ1-5, is EPEVTQTPSHQVTQMGQEVILRCVPISNHLYFYWYRQILGQKVEFLVSFYNNEISEKSEIFDDQFSVERPDGSNFTLKIRSTKLEDSAMYFCASSVRGSLSNQPQHFGDGTRLSIL.

The chain carries TRBV11-2 and TRBJ2-1; D is undetermined. Germline V gives CDR1 SGHAT, CDR2 FQNNGV. The CDR3 consists of 14 residues. With 1 base removed from V and 3 bases from J, the gap between germline ends came to 7 bases. The CDR3 here is CASSLVGGYNEQFF. For the CDR3, the DNA is TGTGCCAGCAGCTTAGTTGGCGGCTACAATGAGCAGTTCTTC. The whole variable domain, remainder taken from reference TRBV11-2 and TRBJ2-1, is EAGVAQSPRYKIIEKRQSVAFWCNPISGHATLYWYQQILGQGPKLLIQFQNNGVVDDSQLPKDRFSAERLKGVDSTLKIQPAKLEDSAVYLCASSLVGGYNEQFFGPGTRLTVL.

The chain has TRBV6-5 and TRBJ1-2; 8 positions agree with TRBD1. The germline V gene has CDR1 MNHEY and CDR2 SVGAGI. Trimming at V came to 0 bases and at J to 7 bases, leaving 10 bases not matched to a gene. This CDR3 has 16 residues. CDR3 protein: CASSYSKAGGRFGYTF. CDR3 DNA: TGTGCCAGCAGTTACTCGAAGGCAGGGGGCCGTTTTGGCTACACCTTC.

J is TRBJ1-2 and V is TRBV5-1, with 7 bases identical to TRBD1. The CDR3 contains 15 residues. Germline values: CDR1 SGHRS, CDR2 YFSETQ. Trimming cost V 2 bases and J 3 bases; bases outside gene matches: 7. Written as DNA, the CDR3 is TGCGCCAGCAGCTTACAAGGACAGGTCGACTATGGCTACACCTTC. Its protein is CASSLQGQVDYGYTF. The entire variable domain, with the rest obtained from reference TRBV5-1 and TRBJ1-2, is as follows: KAGVTQTPRYLIKTRGQQVTLSCSPISGHRSVSWYQQTPGQGLQFLFEYFSETQRNKGNFPGRFSGRQFSNSRSEMNVSTLELGDSALYLCASSLQGQVDYGYTFGSGTRLTVV.

The V call is TRBV5-5, the J call TRBJ1-1; D remains unclear. Germline loops: CDR1 SGHKS, CDR2 YYEKEE (reference sequence). The CDR3 runs to 14 residues. V dropped 4 bases and J dropped 2 bases, with 12 bases sitting between them. CDR3 amino acids: CASSLTPDNTEAFF. The CDR3 DNA follows: TGTGCCAGCAGCCTGACTCCAGACAACACTGAAGCTTTCTTT.

CDR3 residues: CAKVLDGETQYF. The CDR3 DNA sequence: TGCGCCAAAGTACTAGACGGAGAGACCCAGTACTTC. J is TRBJ2-5 and V is TRBV23-1; a weak D match, TRBD2 (5 bases). TRBV23-1 is recorded as an ORF, its role being uncertain. The V gene lost 10 bases and the J gene lost 4 bases, with 13 bases spanning the gap. The CDR3 sequence is 12 residues long.

V and J are TRBV29-1 and TRBJ2-1; TRBD2 aligns across 8 bases. CDR3 size: 16 residues. V dropped 0 bases and J dropped 0; count of bases not matched to a gene: 4. Germline V CDR1 and CDR2: SQVTM, ANQGSEA. This CDR3 is CSVEDGGASSYNEQFF. DNA of the CDR3: TGCAGCGTTGAAGACGGGGGGGCTAGCTCCTACAATGAGCAGTTCTTC.

The V and J genes are TRBV4-2 and TRBJ1-1; D call uncertain. V lost 1 base and J 4 bases, leaving 7 bases between the germline ends. The CDR3 consists of 13 residues. CDR1 and CDR2 from the germline V gene are LGHNA and YNFKEQ. CDR3 in DNA: TGTGCCAGCAGCCAAGGACTCTTCACTGAAGCTTTCTTT. Translated: CASSQGLFTEAFF.

The J gene is TRBJ2-6, the V gene TRBV2, with D possibly TRBD1 on 5 matching bases. Germline assignment: CDR1 SNHLY and CDR2 FYNNEI. Trimming cost V 6 bases and J 0 bases, with 9 bases left between them. The CDR3 contains 15 residues. In nucleotides, the CDR3 is TGTGCCAGCAGGGACGACAGCTCTGGGGCCAACGTCCTGACTTTC. Protein sequence: CASRDDSSGANVLTF.

The chain combines TRBV5-4 with TRBJ2-2; D is undetermined. This CDR3 is built from 15 residues. CDR1 and CDR2 from the germline V gene are SGHNT and YYREEE (reference sequence). The V and J ends lost 3 bases and 2 bases respectively, with 11 bases between them. The CDR3 region is CASSSVRLNTGELFF. Written as DNA, the CDR3 is TGTGCCAGCAGCTCGGTCAGGCTAAACACCGGGGAGCTGTTTTTT.

The chain links TRBV27 to TRBJ2-7; 7 positions agree with TRBD1. V lost 6 bases, J lost 4 bases, and 6 bases stayed unmatched. Germline CDR1 MNHEY, CDR2 SMNVEV (reference sequence). The CDR3 totals 13 residues. This chain's CDR3 is CASSPRGLYEQYF. In nucleotides, the CDR3 is TGTGCCAGCAGCCCGAGGGGGCTATACGAGCAGTACTTC.

There are a few counts of this clone. The V gene is TRBV21-1, the J gene TRBJ1-3; the D call TRBD1 from the table was never checked on the DNA. TRBV21-1 is labeled a pseudogene. This CDR3 is built from 17 residues. The CDR3 nucleotides are TGTGCCAGCAGCAAAGCCGGGACAGGGGTAGAAGGAAACACCATATATTTT. Translation: CASSKAGTGVEGNTIYF.

The J gene is TRBJ1-2, the V gene TRBV11-2; 8 bases fit TRBD1. Germline V gene data show CDR1 as SGHAT and CDR2 as FQNNGV. The CDR3 spans 11 residues. Trimming at V came to 11 bases and at J to 5 bases, leaving 4 bases not matched to a gene. CDR3 sequence (DNA): TGTGCCTCCCAGGGGGCTTATGGCTACACCTTC. It is translated as CASQGAYGYTF.

This chain connects TRBV4-2 to TRBJ2-4; 8 positions agree with TRBD2. V shed 0 bases and J 5 bases; nucleotides not matched to a gene: 6. The germline V gene has CDR1 LGHNA and CDR2 YNFKEQ. The CDR3 extends over 16 amino acids. The CDR3, as DNA: TGTGCCAGCAGCCAAGAACGGAGCGGGGGAGAAAACATTCAGTACTTC. As protein: CASSQERSGGENIQYF.

V is TRBV5-4 and J is TRBJ1-2; D gene ambiguous. Germline CDR1 and CDR2: SGHNT and YYREEE (reference sequence). V was cut by 5 bases and J by 4 bases, with 15 bases left in between. The CDR3 covers 14 residues. CDR3 amino acids: CASSPTSRGYGYTF. The CDR3 DNA follows: TGTGCCAGCAGTCCGACCTCTAGAGGCTATGGCTACACCTTC.